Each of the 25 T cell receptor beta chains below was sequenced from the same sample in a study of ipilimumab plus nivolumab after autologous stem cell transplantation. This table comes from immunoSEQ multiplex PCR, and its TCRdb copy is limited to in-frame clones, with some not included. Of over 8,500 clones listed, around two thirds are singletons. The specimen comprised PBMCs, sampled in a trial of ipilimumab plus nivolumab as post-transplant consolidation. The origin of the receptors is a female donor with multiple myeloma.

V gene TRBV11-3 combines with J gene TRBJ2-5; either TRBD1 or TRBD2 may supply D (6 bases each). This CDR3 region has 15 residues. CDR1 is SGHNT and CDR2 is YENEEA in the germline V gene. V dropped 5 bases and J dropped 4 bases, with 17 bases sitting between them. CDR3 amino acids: CASSQGTDSRETQYF. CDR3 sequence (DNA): TGTGCCAGCAGCCAGGGGACTGACTCCAGAGAGACCCAGTACTTC.

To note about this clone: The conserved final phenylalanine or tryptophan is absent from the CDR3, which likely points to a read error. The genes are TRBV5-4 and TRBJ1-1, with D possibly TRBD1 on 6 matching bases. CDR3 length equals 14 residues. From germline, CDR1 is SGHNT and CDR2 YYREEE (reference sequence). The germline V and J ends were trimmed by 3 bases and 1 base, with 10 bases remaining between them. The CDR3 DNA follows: TGTGCCAGCAGCTATATACAGGGGAACACTGAAGCTTTCCTT. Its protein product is CASSYIQGNTEAFL.

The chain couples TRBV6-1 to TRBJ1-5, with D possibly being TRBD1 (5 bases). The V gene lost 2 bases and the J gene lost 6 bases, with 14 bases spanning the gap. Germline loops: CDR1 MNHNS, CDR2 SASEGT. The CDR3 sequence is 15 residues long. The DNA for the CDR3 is TGTGCCAGCAGTGAAAGGGGAATGTGGGGTCAGCCCCAGCATTTT. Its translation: CASSERGMWGQPQHF.

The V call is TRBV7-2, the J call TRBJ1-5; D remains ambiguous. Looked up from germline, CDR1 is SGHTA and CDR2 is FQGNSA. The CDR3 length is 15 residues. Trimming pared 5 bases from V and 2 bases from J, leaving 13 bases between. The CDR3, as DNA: TGTGCCAGCAGCCCTAACGGGAGAGGCAATCAGCCCCAGCATTTT. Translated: CASSPNGRGNQPQHF.

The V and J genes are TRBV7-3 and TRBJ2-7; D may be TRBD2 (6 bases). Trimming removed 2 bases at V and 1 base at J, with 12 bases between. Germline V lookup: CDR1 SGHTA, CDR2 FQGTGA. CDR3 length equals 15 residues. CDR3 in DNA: TGTGCCAGCAGCTTAGCGGGGTCAGAATCCTACGAGCAGTACTTC. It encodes CASSLAGSESYEQYF.

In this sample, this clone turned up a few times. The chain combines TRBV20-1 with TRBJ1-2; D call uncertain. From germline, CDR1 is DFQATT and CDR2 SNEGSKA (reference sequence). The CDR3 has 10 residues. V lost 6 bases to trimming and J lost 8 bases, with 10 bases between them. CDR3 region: CSAREGGYTF. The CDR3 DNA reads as TGCAGTGCCCGCGAGGGCGGCTACACCTTC.

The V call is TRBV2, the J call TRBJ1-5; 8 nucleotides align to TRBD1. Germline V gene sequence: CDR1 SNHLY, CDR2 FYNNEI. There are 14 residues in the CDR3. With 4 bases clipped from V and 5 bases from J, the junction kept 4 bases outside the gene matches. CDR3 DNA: TGTGCCAGCAGTGTTCTACAGGGGGATCAGCCCCAGCATTTT. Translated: CASSVLQGDQPQHF. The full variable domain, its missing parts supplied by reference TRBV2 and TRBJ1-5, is EPEVTQTPSHQVTQMGQEVILRCVPISNHLYFYWYRQILGQKVEFLVSFYNNEISEKSEIFDDQFSVERPDGSNFTLKIRSTKLEDSAMYFCASSVLQGDQPQHFGDGTRLSIL.

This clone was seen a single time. The CDR3 sequence is CASSSRQVSSYNEQFF. In DNA, the CDR3 is TGTGCCAGCAGTTCCCGACAGGTTAGCTCCTACAATGAGCAGTTCTTC. The rearrangement joins TRBV6-5 to TRBJ2-1, with a tentative D call TRBD1 (6 bases). Trimming stripped 4 bases from V and 0 bases from J, with 13 bases between. This CDR3 contains 16 residues. Germline CDR1 and CDR2: MNHEY and SVGAGI.

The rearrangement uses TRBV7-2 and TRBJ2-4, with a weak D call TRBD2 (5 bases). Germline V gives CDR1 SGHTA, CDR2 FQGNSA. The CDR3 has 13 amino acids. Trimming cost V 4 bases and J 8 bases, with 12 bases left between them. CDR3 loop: CASSSLALHIQYF. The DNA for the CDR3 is TGTGCCAGCAGCTCCCTAGCCCTTCACATTCAGTACTTC. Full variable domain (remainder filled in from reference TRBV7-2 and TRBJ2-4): GAGVSQSPSNKVTEKGKDVELRCDPISGHTALYWYRQSLGQGLEFLIYFQGNSAPDKSGLPSDRFSAERTGGSVSTLTIQRTQQEDSAVYLCASSSLALHIQYFGAGTRLSVL.

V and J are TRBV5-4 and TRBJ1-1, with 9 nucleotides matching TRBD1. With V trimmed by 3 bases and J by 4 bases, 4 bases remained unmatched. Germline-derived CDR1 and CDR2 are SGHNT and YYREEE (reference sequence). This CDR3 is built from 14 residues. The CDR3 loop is CASSSDRGSTEAFF. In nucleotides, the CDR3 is TGTGCCAGCAGCTCGGACAGGGGAAGCACTGAAGCTTTCTTT.

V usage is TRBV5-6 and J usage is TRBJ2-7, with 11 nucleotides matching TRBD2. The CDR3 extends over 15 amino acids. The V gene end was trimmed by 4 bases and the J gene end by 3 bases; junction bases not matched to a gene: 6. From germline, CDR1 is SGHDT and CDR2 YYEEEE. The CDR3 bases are TGTGCCAGCAGCCCACTAGCGGGGGATCTCTACGAGCAGTACTTC. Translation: CASSPLAGDLYEQYF.

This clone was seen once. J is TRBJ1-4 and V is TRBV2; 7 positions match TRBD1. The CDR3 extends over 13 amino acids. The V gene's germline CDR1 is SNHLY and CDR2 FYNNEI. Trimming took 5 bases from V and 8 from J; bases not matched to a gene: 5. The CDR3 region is CASSTGVGEKLFF. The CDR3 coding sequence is TGTGCCAGCAGTACAGGGGTGGGCGAAAAACTGTTTTTT. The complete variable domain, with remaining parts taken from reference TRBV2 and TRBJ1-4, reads EPEVTQTPSHQVTQMGQEVILRCVPISNHLYFYWYRQILGQKVEFLVSFYNNEISEKSEIFDDQFSVERPDGSNFTLKIRSTKLEDSAMYFCASSTGVGEKLFFGSGTQLSVL.

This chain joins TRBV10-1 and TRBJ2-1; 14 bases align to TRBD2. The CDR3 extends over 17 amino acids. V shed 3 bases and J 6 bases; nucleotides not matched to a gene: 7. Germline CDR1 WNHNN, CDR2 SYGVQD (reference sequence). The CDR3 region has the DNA TGCGCCAGCAGTGATCCGGGACTAGCGGGAGTCTTCAATGAGCAGTTCTTC. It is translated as CASSDPGLAGVFNEQFF.

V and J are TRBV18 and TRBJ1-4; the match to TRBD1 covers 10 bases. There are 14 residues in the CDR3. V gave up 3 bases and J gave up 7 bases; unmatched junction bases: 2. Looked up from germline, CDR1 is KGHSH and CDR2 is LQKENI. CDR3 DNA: TGTGCCAGCTCACCTGGACAGGGGGGTGAAAAACTGTTTTTT. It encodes CASSPGQGGEKLFF.

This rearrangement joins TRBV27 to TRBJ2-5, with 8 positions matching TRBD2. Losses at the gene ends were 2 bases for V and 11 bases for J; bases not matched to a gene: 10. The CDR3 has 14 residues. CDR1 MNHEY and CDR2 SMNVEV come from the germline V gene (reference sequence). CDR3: CASSLGLAGREQYF. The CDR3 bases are TGTGCCAGCAGTTTAGGGCTAGCGGGCAGAGAGCAGTACTTC.

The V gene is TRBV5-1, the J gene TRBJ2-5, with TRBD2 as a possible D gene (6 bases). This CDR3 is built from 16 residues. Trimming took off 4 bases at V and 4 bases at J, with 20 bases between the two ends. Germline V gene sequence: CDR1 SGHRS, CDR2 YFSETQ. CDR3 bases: TGCGCCAGCAGCGCAGGGCCCGGGGGAGCTGGAGAGACCCAGTACTTC. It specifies CASSAGPGGAGETQYF.

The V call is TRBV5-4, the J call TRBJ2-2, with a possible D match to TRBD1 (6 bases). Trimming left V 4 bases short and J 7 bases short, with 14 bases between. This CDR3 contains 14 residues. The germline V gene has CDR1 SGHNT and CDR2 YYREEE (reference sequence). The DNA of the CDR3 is TGTGCCAGCAGCAAACAGGGAAGTGGCGGGGAGCTGTTTTTT. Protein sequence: CASSKQGSGGELFF.

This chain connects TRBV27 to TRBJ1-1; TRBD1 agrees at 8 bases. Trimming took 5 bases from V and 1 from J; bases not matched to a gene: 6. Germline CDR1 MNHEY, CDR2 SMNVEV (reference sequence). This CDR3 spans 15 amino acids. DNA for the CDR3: TGTGCCAGCAGTAGGGGGGACAGGTGGAACACTGAAGCTTTCTTT. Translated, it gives CASSRGDRWNTEAFF.

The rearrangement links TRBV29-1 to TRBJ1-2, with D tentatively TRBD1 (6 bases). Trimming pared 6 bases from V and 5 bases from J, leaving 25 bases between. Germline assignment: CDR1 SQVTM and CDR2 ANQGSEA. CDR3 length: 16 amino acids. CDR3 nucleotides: TGCAGCGTCGACAGGCCCCCCGGGCGAAAGTATTATGGCTACACCTTC. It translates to CSVDRPPGRKYYGYTF.

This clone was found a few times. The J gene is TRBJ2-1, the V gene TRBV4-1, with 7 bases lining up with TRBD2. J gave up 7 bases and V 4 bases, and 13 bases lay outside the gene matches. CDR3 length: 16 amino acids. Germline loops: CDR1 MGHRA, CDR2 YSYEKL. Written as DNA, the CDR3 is TGCGCCAGCAGCCTTCGACTAGCCCGAGAGTCGAATGAGCAGTTCTTC. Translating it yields CASSLRLARESNEQFF.

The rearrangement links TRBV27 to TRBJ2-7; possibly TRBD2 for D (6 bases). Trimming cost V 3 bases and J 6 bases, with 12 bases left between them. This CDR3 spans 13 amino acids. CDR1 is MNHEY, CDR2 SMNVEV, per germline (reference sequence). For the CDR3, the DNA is TGTGCCAGCAGTTTCCCCCCCGGGGGCGAGCAGTACTTC. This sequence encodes CASSFPPGGEQYF.

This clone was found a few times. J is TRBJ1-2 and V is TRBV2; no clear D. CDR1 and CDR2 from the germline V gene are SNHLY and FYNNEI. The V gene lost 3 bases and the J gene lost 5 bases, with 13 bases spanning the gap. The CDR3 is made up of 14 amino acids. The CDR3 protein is CASSDWRASYGYTF. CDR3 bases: TGTGCCAGCAGTGATTGGCGGGCCTCTTATGGCTACACCTTC. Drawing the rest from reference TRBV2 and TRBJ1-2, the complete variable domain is EPEVTQTPSHQVTQMGQEVILRCVPISNHLYFYWYRQILGQKVEFLVSFYNNEISEKSEIFDDQFSVERPDGSNFTLKIRSTKLEDSAMYFCASSDWRASYGYTFGSGTRLTVV.

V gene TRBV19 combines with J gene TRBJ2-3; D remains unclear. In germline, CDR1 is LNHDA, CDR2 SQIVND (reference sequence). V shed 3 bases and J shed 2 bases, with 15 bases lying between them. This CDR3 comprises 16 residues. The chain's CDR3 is CASSIGPARPTDTQYF. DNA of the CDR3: TGTGCCAGTAGTATCGGCCCAGCCCGCCCCACAGATACGCAGTATTTT. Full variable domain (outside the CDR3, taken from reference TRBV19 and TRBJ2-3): DGGITQSPKYLFRKEGQNVTLSCEQNLNHDAMYWYRQDPGQGLRLIYYSQIVNDFQKGDIAEGYSVSREKKESFPLTVTSAQKNPTAFYLCASSIGPARPTDTQYFGPGTRLTVL.

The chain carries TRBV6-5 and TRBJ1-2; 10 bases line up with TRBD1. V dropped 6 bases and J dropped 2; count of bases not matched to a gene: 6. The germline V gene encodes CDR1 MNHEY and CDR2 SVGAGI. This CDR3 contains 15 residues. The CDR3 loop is CASRPWDRGNYGYTF. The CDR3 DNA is TGTGCCAGCAGGCCCTGGGACAGGGGCAACTATGGCTACACCTTC.

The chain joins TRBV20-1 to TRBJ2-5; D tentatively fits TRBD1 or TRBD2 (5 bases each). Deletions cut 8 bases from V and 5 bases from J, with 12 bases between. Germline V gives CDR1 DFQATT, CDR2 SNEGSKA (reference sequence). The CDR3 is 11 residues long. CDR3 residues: CSPQRGETQYF. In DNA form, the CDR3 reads TGCAGTCCTCAGAGGGGTGAGACCCAGTACTTC.